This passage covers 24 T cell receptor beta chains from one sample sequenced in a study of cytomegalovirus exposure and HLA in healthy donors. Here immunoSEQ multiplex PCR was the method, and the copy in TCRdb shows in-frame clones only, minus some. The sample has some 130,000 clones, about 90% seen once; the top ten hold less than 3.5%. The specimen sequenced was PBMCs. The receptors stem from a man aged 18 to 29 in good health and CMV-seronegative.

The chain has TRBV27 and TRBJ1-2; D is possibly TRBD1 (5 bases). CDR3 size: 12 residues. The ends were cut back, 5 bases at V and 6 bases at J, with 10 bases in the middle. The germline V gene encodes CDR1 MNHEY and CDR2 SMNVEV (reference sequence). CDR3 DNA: TGTGCCAGCAGTAGCACAGGAGATGGCTACACCTTC. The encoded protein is CASSSTGDGYTF.

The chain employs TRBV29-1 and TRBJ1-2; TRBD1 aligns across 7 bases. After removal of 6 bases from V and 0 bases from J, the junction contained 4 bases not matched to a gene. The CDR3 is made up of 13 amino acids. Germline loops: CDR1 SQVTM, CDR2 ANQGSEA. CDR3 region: CSVWTGTNYGYTF. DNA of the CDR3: TGCAGCGTATGGACAGGCACTAACTATGGCTACACCTTC.

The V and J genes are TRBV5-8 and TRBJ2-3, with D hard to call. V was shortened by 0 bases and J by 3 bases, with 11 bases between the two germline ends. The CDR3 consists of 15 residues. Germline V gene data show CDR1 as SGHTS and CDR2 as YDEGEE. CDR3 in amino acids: CASSLGHGITDTQYF. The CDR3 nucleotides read TGTGCCAGCAGCTTGGGACACGGAATAACAGATACGCAGTATTTT.

CDR3 DNA sequence: TGTGCCAGCAGTCCCTGGACAGGGTCCTACGAGCAGTACTTC. It is translated as CASSPWTGSYEQYF. The chain is built from TRBV6-1 and TRBJ2-7; 8 nucleotides align to TRBD1. This CDR3 contains 14 residues. Germline-derived CDR1 and CDR2 are MNHNS and SASEGT. V lost 5 bases to trimming and J lost 1 base; unmatched junction nucleotides: 4.

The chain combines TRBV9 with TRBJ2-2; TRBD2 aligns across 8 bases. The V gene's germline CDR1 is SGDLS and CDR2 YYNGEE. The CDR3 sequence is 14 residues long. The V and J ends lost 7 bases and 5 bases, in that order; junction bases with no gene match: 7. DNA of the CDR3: TGTGCCAGCGAGCCAGCGGGGGTTACCGGGGAGCTGTTTTTT. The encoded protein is CASEPAGVTGELFF.

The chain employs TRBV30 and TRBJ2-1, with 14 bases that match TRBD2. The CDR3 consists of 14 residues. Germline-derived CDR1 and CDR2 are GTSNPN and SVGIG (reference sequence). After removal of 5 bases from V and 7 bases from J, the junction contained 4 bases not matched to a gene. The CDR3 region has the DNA TGTGCCTGGGTGACTAGCGGGAGGGTGAATGAGCAGTTCTTC. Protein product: CAWVTSGRVNEQFF.

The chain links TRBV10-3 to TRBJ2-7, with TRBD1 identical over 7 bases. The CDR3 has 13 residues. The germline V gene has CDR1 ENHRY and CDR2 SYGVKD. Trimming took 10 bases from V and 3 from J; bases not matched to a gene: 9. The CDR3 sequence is CATLPRTGYEQYF. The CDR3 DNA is TGTGCCACGCTCCCCCGGACAGGCTACGAGCAGTACTTC.

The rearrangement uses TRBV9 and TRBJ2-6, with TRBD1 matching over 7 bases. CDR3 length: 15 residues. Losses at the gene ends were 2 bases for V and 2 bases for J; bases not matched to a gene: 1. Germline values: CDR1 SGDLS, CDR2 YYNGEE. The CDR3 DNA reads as TGTGCCAGCAGCGTCCAGGGGGCTGGGGCCAACGTCCTGACTTTC. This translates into CASSVQGAGANVLTF.

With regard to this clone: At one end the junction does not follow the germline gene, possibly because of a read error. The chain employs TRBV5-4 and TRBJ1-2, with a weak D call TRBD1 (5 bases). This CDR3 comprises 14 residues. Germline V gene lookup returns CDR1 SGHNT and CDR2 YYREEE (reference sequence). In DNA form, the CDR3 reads TGTGCCAGCAGTAACGGAGGGGCTAAATATGGCTACACCTTC. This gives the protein CASSNGGAKYGYTF.

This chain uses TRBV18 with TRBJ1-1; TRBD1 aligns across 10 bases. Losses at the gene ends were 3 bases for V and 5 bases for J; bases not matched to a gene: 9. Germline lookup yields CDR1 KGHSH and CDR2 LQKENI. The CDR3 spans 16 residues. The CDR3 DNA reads TGTGCCAGCTCACCCCCCGGGACAGGGGCCGAGACTGAAGCTTTCTTT. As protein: CASSPPGTGAETEAFF.

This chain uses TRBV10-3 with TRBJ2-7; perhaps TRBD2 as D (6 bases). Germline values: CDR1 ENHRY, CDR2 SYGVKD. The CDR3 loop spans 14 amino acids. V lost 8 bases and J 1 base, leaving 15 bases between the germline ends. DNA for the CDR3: TGTGCCATCTCTGAGGGGCGGGGTTCCTACGAGCAGTACTTC. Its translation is CAISEGRGSYEQYF.

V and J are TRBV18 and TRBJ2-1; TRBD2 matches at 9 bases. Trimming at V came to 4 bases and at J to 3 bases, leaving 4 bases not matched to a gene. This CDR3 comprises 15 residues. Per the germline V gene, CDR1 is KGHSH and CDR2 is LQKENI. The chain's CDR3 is CASSQTSGHYNEQFF. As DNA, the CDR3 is TGTGCCAGCTCACAGACTAGCGGACACTACAATGAGCAGTTCTTC.

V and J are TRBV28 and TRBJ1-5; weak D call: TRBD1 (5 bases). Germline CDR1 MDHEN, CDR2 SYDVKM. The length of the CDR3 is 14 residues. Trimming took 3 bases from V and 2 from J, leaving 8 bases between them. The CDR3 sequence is CASSFLGGNQPQHF. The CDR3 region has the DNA TGTGCCAGCAGTTTCTTAGGGGGCAATCAGCCCCAGCATTTT.

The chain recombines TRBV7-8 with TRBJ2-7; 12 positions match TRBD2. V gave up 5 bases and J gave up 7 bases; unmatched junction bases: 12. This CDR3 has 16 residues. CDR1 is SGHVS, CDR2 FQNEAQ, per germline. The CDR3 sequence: CASSQSETSGSDEQYF. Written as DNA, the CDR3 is TGTGCCAGCAGCCAAAGTGAGACTAGCGGGAGTGATGAGCAGTACTTC.

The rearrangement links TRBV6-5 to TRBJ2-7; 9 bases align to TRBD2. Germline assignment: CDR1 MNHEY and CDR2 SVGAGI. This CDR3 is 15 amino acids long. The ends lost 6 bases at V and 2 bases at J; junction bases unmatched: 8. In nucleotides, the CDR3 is TGTGCCAGCAGACTAAGACTAGCGGACCCCTACGAGCAGTACTTC. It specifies CASRLRLADPYEQYF.

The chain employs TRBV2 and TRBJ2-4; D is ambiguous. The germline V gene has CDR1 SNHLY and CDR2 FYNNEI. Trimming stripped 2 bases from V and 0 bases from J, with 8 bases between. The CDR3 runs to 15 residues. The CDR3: CASSEPTTAKNIQYF. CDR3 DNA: TGTGCCAGCAGTGAACCTACCACAGCCAAAAACATTCAGTACTTC. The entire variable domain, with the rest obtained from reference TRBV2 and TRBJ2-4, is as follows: EPEVTQTPSHQVTQMGQEVILRCVPISNHLYFYWYRQILGQKVEFLVSFYNNEISEKSEIFDDQFSVERPDGSNFTLKIRSTKLEDSAMYFCASSEPTTAKNIQYFGAGTRLSVL.

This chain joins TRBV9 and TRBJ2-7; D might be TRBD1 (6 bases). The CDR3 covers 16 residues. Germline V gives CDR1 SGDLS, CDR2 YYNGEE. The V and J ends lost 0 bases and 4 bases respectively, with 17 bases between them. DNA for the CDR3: TGTGCCAGCAGCGTAGGCCCCCAGGGCAGGGGTTACGAGCAGTACTTC. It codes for CASSVGPQGRGYEQYF.

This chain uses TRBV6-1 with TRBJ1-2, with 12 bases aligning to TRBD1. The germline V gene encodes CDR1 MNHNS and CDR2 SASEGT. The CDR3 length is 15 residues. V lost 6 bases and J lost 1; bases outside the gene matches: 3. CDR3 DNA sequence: TGTGCCAGCAGGGGGACAGGGGGCGGTAACTATGGCTACACCTTC. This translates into CASRGTGGGNYGYTF.

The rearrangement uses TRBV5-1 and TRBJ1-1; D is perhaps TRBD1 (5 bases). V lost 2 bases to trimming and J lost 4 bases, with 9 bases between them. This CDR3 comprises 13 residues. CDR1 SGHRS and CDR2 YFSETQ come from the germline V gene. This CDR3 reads CASSFNGATEAFF. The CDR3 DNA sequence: TGCGCCAGCAGCTTTAATGGGGCCACTGAAGCTTTCTTT.

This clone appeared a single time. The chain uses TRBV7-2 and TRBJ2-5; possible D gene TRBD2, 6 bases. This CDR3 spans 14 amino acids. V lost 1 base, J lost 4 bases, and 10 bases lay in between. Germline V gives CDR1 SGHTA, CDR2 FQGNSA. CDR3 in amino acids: CASSLGLVPETQYF. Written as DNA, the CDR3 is TGTGCCAGCAGCTTAGGACTAGTTCCAGAGACCCAGTACTTC.

CDR3 protein: CASSLATDRAGEQYF. CDR3 nucleotides: TGCGCCAGCAGCTTGGCCACGGACAGGGCTGGCGAGCAGTACTTC. The V call is TRBV5-1, the J call TRBJ2-7; 8 positions match TRBD1. J gave up 6 bases and V 0 bases, and 8 bases lay outside the gene matches. Germline V gene data show CDR1 as SGHRS and CDR2 as YFSETQ. CDR3 length equals 15 residues. Together with reference TRBV5-1 and TRBJ2-7, the CDR3 gives the full variable domain: KAGVTQTPRYLIKTRGQQVTLSCSPISGHRSVSWYQQTPGQGLQFLFEYFSETQRNKGNFPGRFSGRQFSNSRSEMNVSTLELGDSALYLCASSLATDRAGEQYFGPGTRLTVT.

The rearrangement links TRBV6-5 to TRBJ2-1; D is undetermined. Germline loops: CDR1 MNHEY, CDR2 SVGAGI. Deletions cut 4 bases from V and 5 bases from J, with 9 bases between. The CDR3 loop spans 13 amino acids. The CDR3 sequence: CASSLGVNNEQFF. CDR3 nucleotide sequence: TGTGCCAGCAGTTTAGGAGTAAACAATGAGCAGTTCTTC.

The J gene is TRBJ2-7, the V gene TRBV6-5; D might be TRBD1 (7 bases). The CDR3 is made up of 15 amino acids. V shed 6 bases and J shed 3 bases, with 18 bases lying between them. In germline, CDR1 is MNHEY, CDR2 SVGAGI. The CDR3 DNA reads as TGTGCCAGCAGAGAGGACAGGCGGGACATCTACGAGCAGTACTTC. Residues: CASREDRRDIYEQYF.

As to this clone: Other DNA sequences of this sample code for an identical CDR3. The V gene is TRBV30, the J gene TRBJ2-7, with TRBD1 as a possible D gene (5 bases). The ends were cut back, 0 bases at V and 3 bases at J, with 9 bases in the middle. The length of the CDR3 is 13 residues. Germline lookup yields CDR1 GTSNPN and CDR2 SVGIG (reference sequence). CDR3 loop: CAWSVGQGYEQYF. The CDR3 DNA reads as TGTGCCTGGAGTGTGGGGCAGGGCTACGAGCAGTACTTC.